This TCR beta chain is drawn from a study of breast tumors, draining lymph nodes, adjacent tissues. Study-level points and caveats: Compared with basal-like, luminal-like tumors shared significantly more repertoire with nontumor tissue.

TCRdb recomputed calls from the multiplex PCR reads with MiXCR, one row per CDR3 protein. The table includes about 200,000 distinct CDR3 sequences, approximately 33% detected once. This clonotype appeared many times. Its antigen remains unidentified. Losses at the gene ends were 6 bases for V and 2 bases for J; bases not matched to a gene: 12. The CDR3 is 16 residues long. Germline V gene data show CDR1 as DFQATT and CDR2 as SNEGSKA (reference sequence). Axillary draining lymph nodes of breast cancer patients supplied the node samples. The TCR originated in a female donor with breast cancer. Some clones in this sample may be carry-over from other donors' samples. The V and J genes are TRBV20-1 and TRBJ1-2; 10 nucleotides line up with TRBD1. Sequencing was performed on axillary lymph node tissue. CDR3 nucleotides: TGCAGTGCCACATCAGCCCCGGGACAGGGGAACTATGGCTACACCTTC. Translated: CSATSAPGQGNYGYTF.